This paragraph covers one T cell receptor (beta chain) sequence. Its antigen has not been determined. The sample holds no much larger clone one base away, and base qualities are not on file. At one collaborating source in Seattle, patients were enrolled during active infection and were followed longitudinally through the course of disease. Each collaborating institution followed its own protocols to collect whole blood in K2EDTA tubes. For TCRbeta analysis, collaborators shipped samples as frozen whole blood, isolated PBMCs, or DNA extracted from either of those sample types. The sample is drawn from a study of blood T cell repertoires in COVID-19 (dated by TCRdb to the early 2020s). A note on the overall study: The collaborator samples originated in the United States, Italy and Spain and spanned the acute and convalescent phases of COVID-19. The sample metadata nearly always contained a de-identified subject ID, COVID-19 status, age in years and sex. The samples were drawn from two sources: the first 160 participants of the ongoing ImmuneRACE study, and 1,000 to 1,500 subjects contributed by 6 global collaborators. HLA class I and class II types, where available, came from metadata supplied by the sample provider rather than from assay-based typing. The dataset comprised deeply sampled blood TCRbeta repertoires from subjects exposed to, actively infected with, or recovered from COVID-19. The repertoires were released in a freely available public database meant as a resource for research on the immune response to SARS-CoV-2. The material from the prospective study consisted of cDNA or gDNA derived from T cells, B-cell-depleted T cells, or PBMCs.

Study-wide conclusions, independent of this receptor: Clinical and demographic metadata were provided uncurated, with the amount varying by source and participant.

The germline V gene provides CDR1 SGHRS and CDR2 YFSETQ. The CDR3 covers 16 residues, taking in both the cysteine and the phenylalanine. Kept here is only the CDR3 DNA, which spans 48 bases and is read in frame from base 1. At the junction V is shortened by 4 bases and J by 4 bases; bases outside the gene matches: 11. TCRbeta CDR3 regions were amplified from genomic DNA using the immunoSEQ Assay, a bias-controlled multiplex PCR. In the source study's methods: Within the assay, amplification of reference gene primers was used to estimate how many nucleated cells each sample contained. To quantify the absolute abundance of each unique TCRbeta CDR3 rearrangement, sequence reads were collapsed and filtered. For each sample, productive Simpson clonality was calculated by taking the square root of Simpson's diversity index across productive rearrangements. The clones in this table, taken by TCRdb from immuneACCESS, are in-frame only. Not every clone is retained; where verified, under half of the shortfall comes from an unresolved V gene, and the cause of the rest is unknown. V and J calls and clone size are as listed in that table; D and trimming were resolved from the DNA. For this sample there are fewer than 500,000 clones; about 90% appear just once. Approximately 0.92% of the sample is taken by the ten largest.

The chain employs TRBV5-1 and TRBJ2-5; 9 nucleotides in the junction match TRBD1. Sequenced input: peripheral blood. The receptor's source is a man between 18 and 29 years old with COVID-19, enrolled during active disease. The CDR3 region: CASSPRTGENGETQYF. The sequenced DNA: TGCGCCAGCAGCCCCCGGACAGGGGAAAACGGAGAGACCCAGTACTTC.